This passage covers 8 T cell receptor beta chains from one sample sequenced in a study of blood T cell repertoires in COVID-19. The assay was immunoSEQ multiplex PCR, and TCRdb's table has in-frame clones only and misses some. The sample has 95,000 to 100,000 clones; roughly nine tenths are singletons. Sequencing was performed on peripheral blood. The receptors were sampled from a man over 45 with acute or convalescent COVID-19.

The chain links TRBV25-1 to TRBJ1-2; possibly TRBD1 for D (6 bases). The germline gives CDR1 MGHDK, CDR2 SYGVNS. The length of the CDR3 is 15 residues. V lost 5 bases, J lost 0 bases, and 13 bases lay in between. CDR3: CASSPGGRANYGYTF. The CDR3 nucleotides read TGTGCCAGCAGTCCGGGGGGCAGGGCTAACTATGGCTACACCTTC.

The chain uses TRBV19 and TRBJ2-7; 7 nucleotides match TRBD1. Germline assignment: CDR1 LNHDA and CDR2 SQIVND (reference sequence). The J segment lost 7 bases and the V segment lost 7 bases, leaving 16 bases of the junction unmatched. There are 15 residues in the CDR3. CDR3 loop: CASTPGQAAVWEQYF. In DNA, the CDR3 is TGTGCCAGTACTCCAGGACAGGCAGCAGTGTGGGAGCAGTACTTC.

The J gene is TRBJ1-1, the V gene TRBV27; D is unclear. CDR1 MNHEY and CDR2 SMNVEV come from the germline V gene (reference sequence). V dropped 3 bases and J dropped 0 bases, with 8 bases sitting between them. CDR3 size: 14 residues. Here the CDR3 DNA reads TGTGCCAGCAGTTTCTTCTCTATGAACACTGAAGCTTTCTTT. Translation: CASSFFSMNTEAFF.

The V gene is TRBV7-2, the J gene TRBJ1-3, with D maybe TRBD1 (5 bases). CDR3 length: 15 residues. V was trimmed by 1 base and J by 4 bases, leaving 11 bases between them. Germline-derived CDR1 and CDR2 are SGHTA and FQGNSA. Here the CDR3 DNA reads TGTGCCAGCAGCTTAGGCGGGGCAGCAGGAAACACCATATATTTT. Its protein is CASSLGGAAGNTIYF.

J is TRBJ2-5 and V is TRBV5-4, with 11 nucleotides matching TRBD2. V trimming: 4 bases; J trimming: 2 bases; junction bases outside the gene matches: 4. This CDR3 region has 15 residues. Germline V gene lookup returns CDR1 SGHNT and CDR2 YYREEE (reference sequence). In DNA, the CDR3 is TGTGCCAGCAGCCCTGCTAGCGGGGGGCAAGAGACCCAGTACTTC. As protein: CASSPASGGQETQYF.

The gene calls are TRBV3-1 (or the pseudogene TRBV3-2) and TRBJ2-3, with 7 bases matching TRBD1. V lost 4 bases to trimming and J lost 3 bases; unmatched junction nucleotides: 7. The CDR3 covers 15 residues. CDR1 and CDR2 (germline): LGHDT, YNNKEL (reference sequence). CDR3 nucleotide sequence: TGTGCCAGCAGCCTGCGCCCGGACAGGACAGATACGCAGTATTTT. Translated, it gives CASSLRPDRTDTQYF.

The chain has TRBV4-1 and TRBJ2-1; 8 nucleotides match TRBD2. Per germline, CDR1 MGHRA and CDR2 YSYEKL. The V and J ends lost 1 base and 6 bases, in that order; junction bases with no gene match: 11. This CDR3 is 17 amino acids long. The chain's CDR3 is CASSQVRGLATLNEQFF. CDR3 nucleotides: TGCGCCAGCAGCCAAGTACGTGGACTAGCTACCCTCAATGAGCAGTTCTTC.

V usage is TRBV28 and J usage is TRBJ2-2; TRBD1 matches at 8 bases. This CDR3 has 16 residues. V shed 5 bases and J 1 base; nucleotides not matched to a gene: 6. The V gene's germline CDR1 is MDHEN and CDR2 SYDVKM. DNA for the CDR3: TGTGCCAGCAGTGGCCGGGGACAGGAGAACACCGGGGAGCTGTTTTTT. Protein product: CASSGRGQENTGELFF.